Below, 18 T cell receptor beta chains from the same sample are listed, as sequenced in a study of blood T cell repertoires in COVID-19. Profiling relied on immunoSEQ multiplex PCR, and the TCRdb table lists in-frame clones only, not all of them. Of 200,000 to 250,000 clones in the sample, roughly 90% were seen once. Source material: peripheral blood. The receptors were sampled from a man aged 50-59 years with COVID-19, enrolled during active disease.

The chain recombines TRBV6-6 with TRBJ2-1, with 13 bases fitting TRBD2. The germline V gene has CDR1 MNHNY and CDR2 SVGAGI (reference sequence). The CDR3 loop spans 15 amino acids. After removal of 5 bases from V and 7 bases from J, the junction contained 5 bases not matched to a gene. CDR3 bases: TGTGCCAGCAGTACTACTAGCGGGGGGGATAATGAGCAGTTCTTC. Translating it yields CASSTTSGGDNEQFF.

The chain employs TRBV3-1 (or the pseudogene TRBV3-2) and TRBJ1-1; 12 nucleotides align to TRBD1. Unmatched junction bases numbered 7, after V lost 0 bases and J lost 2 bases. The CDR3 loop spans 18 amino acids. Germline V CDR1 and CDR2: LGHDT, YNNKEL (reference sequence). Here the CDR3 DNA reads TGTGCCAGCAGCCAAGATGGGACAGGGGGCTTAGGCAACACTGAAGCTTTCTTT. This translates into CASSQDGTGGLGNTEAFF.

The chain uses TRBV19 and TRBJ2-1; 9 nucleotides line up with TRBD2. Germline CDR1 is LNHDA and CDR2 is SQIVND (reference sequence). With V trimmed by 8 bases and J by 2 bases, 7 bases remained unmatched. The CDR3 totals 15 residues. The CDR3 is CASQAGGGPYNEQFF. The CDR3 nucleotides read TGTGCCAGTCAAGCGGGAGGAGGACCCTACAATGAGCAGTTCTTC.

J is TRBJ2-5 and V is TRBV19, with 8 bases fitting TRBD2. Germline V gene data show CDR1 as LNHDA and CDR2 as SQIVND (reference sequence). The CDR3 totals 15 residues. Trimming at V came to 6 bases and at J to 1 base, leaving 7 bases not matched to a gene. The CDR3 DNA follows: TGTGCCAGTAGCCACGGGGCGGGGGGCCAAGAGACCCAGTACTTC. Encoded protein: CASSHGAGGQETQYF.

The rearrangement links TRBV6-5 to TRBJ2-5, with TRBD1 matching over 8 bases. The junction had 5 bases not matched to a gene; V was cut back by 6 bases and J by 2 bases. This CDR3 has 14 residues. The germline CDR1 and CDR2 sequences are MNHEY and SVGAGI. The CDR3: CASRLRTGQETQYF. In DNA form, the CDR3 reads TGTGCCAGCAGACTTAGGACAGGGCAAGAGACCCAGTACTTC.

In DNA, the CDR3 is TGTGCCAGCAGCCGTCGGGAAGCTGGAAACACCATATATTTT. Protein product: CASSRREAGNTIYF. The rearrangement uses TRBV13 and TRBJ1-3; D gene ambiguous. The germline CDR1 and CDR2 sequences are PRHDT and FYEKMQ (reference sequence). Trimming cost V 5 bases and J 2 bases, with 10 bases left between them. The CDR3 has 14 residues.

The V call is TRBV25-1, the J call TRBJ2-1, with TRBD2 matching over 10 bases. The CDR3 loop spans 15 amino acids. The J segment lost 7 bases and the V segment lost 7 bases, leaving 10 bases of the junction unmatched. Germline V lookup: CDR1 MGHDK, CDR2 SYGVNS. The CDR3: CASKPGLANRNEQFF. CDR3 nucleotide sequence: TGTGCCAGCAAACCGGGACTAGCGAACAGAAATGAGCAGTTCTTC.

This clone appeared a few times. V gene TRBV11-2 combines with J gene TRBJ2-2; the D gene is possibly TRBD2 (6 bases). Trimming removed 3 bases from V and 3 bases from J, with 8 bases in between. Germline values: CDR1 SGHAT, CDR2 FQNNGV. The CDR3 runs 14 residues. Here the CDR3 reads CASSFGTYTGELFF. DNA of the CDR3: TGTGCCAGCAGCTTCGGGACTTACACCGGGGAGCTGTTTTTT.

V usage is TRBV6-2 or TRBV6-3 and J usage is TRBJ1-2, with 7 bases aligning to TRBD1. The junction had 6 bases not matched to a gene; V was cut back by 3 bases and J by 5 bases. The germline CDR1 and CDR2 sequences are MNHEY and SVGEGT. This CDR3 is built from 14 residues. This CDR3 reads CASSYPTGMYGYTF. The CDR3 region has the DNA TGTGCCAGCAGTTATCCGACAGGGATGTATGGCTACACCTTC.

The genes are TRBV6-5 and TRBJ1-1, with 12 nucleotides matching TRBD1. The CDR3 loop spans 16 amino acids. V shed 0 bases, J shed 4 bases, and the junction held 3 bases outside the gene matches. Germline V gene data show CDR1 as MNHEY and CDR2 as SVGAGI. For the CDR3, the DNA is TGTGCCAGCAGTTACTCCATGGGACAGGGGGCCACTGAAGCTTTCTTT. Residues: CASSYSMGQGATEAFF.

The chain uses TRBV24-1 and TRBJ1-2; unclear D gene. The germline V gene encodes CDR1 KGHDR and CDR2 SFDVKD. The CDR3 consists of 13 residues. With 6 bases removed from V and 8 bases from J, the gap between germline ends came to 15 bases. This chain's CDR3 is CATSTRGAGGYTF. The CDR3 DNA sequence: TGTGCCACCAGTACACGAGGTGCCGGCGGCTACACCTTC.

The rearrangement joins TRBV18 to TRBJ1-5; 7 bases align to TRBD1. Losses at the gene ends were 5 bases for V and 2 bases for J; bases not matched to a gene: 6. The germline gives CDR1 KGHSH, CDR2 LQKENI. The length of the CDR3 is 15 residues. The CDR3 protein is CASSWTGVGNQPQHF. DNA for the CDR3: TGTGCCAGCTCATGGACAGGTGTGGGCAATCAGCCCCAGCATTTT.

V usage is TRBV27 and J usage is TRBJ1-2; 7 nucleotides align to TRBD1. Looked up from germline, CDR1 is MNHEY and CDR2 is SMNVEV (reference sequence). CDR3 length equals 15 residues. V gave up 3 bases and J gave up 6 bases; unmatched junction bases: 10. CDR3 sequence (DNA): TGTGCCAGCAGTTTCACGCCAACAGGGGACAATGGCTACACCTTC. Translating gives CASSFTPTGDNGYTF.

V usage is TRBV2 and J usage is TRBJ1-1, with D perhaps matching TRBD1 (5 bases). The germline CDR1 and CDR2 sequences are SNHLY and FYNNEI. The CDR3 runs to 13 residues. V shed 3 bases and J shed 4 bases, with 9 bases lying between them. The CDR3 reads CASSDQGITEAFF. In DNA, the CDR3 is TGTGCCAGCAGTGATCAGGGAATCACTGAAGCTTTCTTT. The complete variable domain, with remaining parts taken from reference TRBV2 and TRBJ1-1, reads EPEVTQTPSHQVTQMGQEVILRCVPISNHLYFYWYRQILGQKVEFLVSFYNNEISEKSEIFDDQFSVERPDGSNFTLKIRSTKLEDSAMYFCASSDQGITEAFFGQGTRLTVV.

The V call is TRBV7-6, the J call TRBJ2-1; 9 bases are shared with TRBD2. CDR1 is SGHVS and CDR2 is FNYEAQ in the germline V gene. Trimming cost V 1 base and J 6 bases; bases outside gene matches: 7. The CDR3 runs to 16 residues. The DNA of the CDR3 is TGTGCCAGCAGCTTAGAGGGTAGCGGGGGACCCAATGAGCAGTTCTTC. Translating gives CASSLEGSGGPNEQFF.

The chain is built from TRBV25-1 and TRBJ1-1; 7 bases agree with TRBD1. From germline, CDR1 is MGHDK and CDR2 SYGVNS. This CDR3 contains 15 residues. V trimming: 9 bases; J trimming: 0 bases; junction bases outside the gene matches: 10. In DNA, the CDR3 is TGTGCCAGTCGACAGGGATCGAATATGAACACTGAAGCTTTCTTT. It yields the protein CASRQGSNMNTEAFF.

This sequence joins TRBV7-9 and TRBJ1-1; D gene unclear. Germline-derived CDR1 and CDR2 are SEHNR and FQNEAQ (reference sequence). This CDR3 spans 13 amino acids. Trimming took off 0 bases at V and 5 bases at J, with 7 bases between the two ends. CDR3 amino acids: CASSLARVTEAFF. The CDR3 region has the DNA TGTGCCAGCAGCTTAGCGCGGGTAACTGAAGCTTTCTTT.

The chain carries TRBV11-2 and TRBJ2-1; TRBD2 matches at 14 bases. This CDR3 spans 19 amino acids. Germline V gene data show CDR1 as SGHAT and CDR2 as FQNNGV. J lost 5 bases, V lost 5 bases, and 14 bases had no gene match. CDR3 bases: TGTGCCAGCAGCCGAAACATGGGACTAGCGGGAGTAAAGGACAATGAGCAGTTCTTC. The encoded protein is CASSRNMGLAGVKDNEQFF. Filled out from reference TRBV11-2 and TRBJ2-1, the complete variable domain reads EAGVAQSPRYKIIEKRQSVAFWCNPISGHATLYWYQQILGQGPKLLIQFQNNGVVDDSQLPKDRFSAERLKGVDSTLKIQPAKLEDSAVYLCASSRNMGLAGVKDNEQFFGPGTRLTVL.